The 27 T cell receptor beta chains listed next were all sequenced from one sample in a study of CD8+ T cells in alopecia areata. As the sequencing template, cDNA was produced by extracting RNA and reverse transcribing it. Profiling relied on immunoSEQ multiplex PCR, and the TCRdb table lists in-frame clones only, not all of them. The sample includes 150,000 to 200,000 clones, about 72% seen only once; the top ten take 10% to 12%. The specimen comprised CD8+ T cells sorted from blood, sampled at week 0. These receptor sequences come from a human donor with alopecia areata.

This chain connects TRBV30 to TRBJ2-7, with D perhaps TRBD2 (6 bases). With 5 bases removed from V and 6 bases from J, the gap between germline ends came to 11 bases. The CDR3 is made up of 11 amino acids. Germline assignment: CDR1 GTSNPN and CDR2 SVGIG (reference sequence). The CDR3 region has the DNA TGTGCCTGGGCCCGGGACTCCGAGCAGTACTTC. Its translation is CAWARDSEQYF. The entire variable domain, with the rest obtained from reference TRBV30 and TRBJ2-7, is as follows: SQTIHQWPATLVQPVGSPLSLECTVEGTSNPNLYWYRQAAGRGLQLLFYSVGIGQISSEVPQNLSASRPQDRQFILSSKKLLLSDSGFYLCAWARDSEQYFGPGTRLTVT.

This clone was found once. The chain recombines TRBV4-1 with TRBJ2-7; D gene uncertain. The CDR3 extends over 12 amino acids. V lost 1 base and J 2 bases, leaving 3 bases between the germline ends. Germline V gene data show CDR1 as MGHRA and CDR2 as YSYEKL. The CDR3 nucleotides are TGCGCCAGCAGCCAAGGACCCTACGAGCAGTACTTC. Its protein is CASSQGPYEQYF.

J is TRBJ2-7 and V is TRBV4-2; D remains ambiguous. This CDR3 has 14 amino acids. Deletions cut 0 bases from V and 2 bases from J, with 8 bases between. Germline loops: CDR1 LGHNA, CDR2 YNFKEQ. CDR3 in amino acids: CASSQEGITYEQYF. The CDR3 coding sequence is TGTGCCAGCAGCCAAGAGGGGATAACCTACGAGCAGTACTTC.

V usage is TRBV30 and J usage is TRBJ2-1; D is unresolved. The germline V gene encodes CDR1 GTSNPN and CDR2 SVGIG (reference sequence). Trimming cost V 2 bases and J 3 bases, with 17 bases left between them. This CDR3 has 16 residues. The CDR3: CAWSPESLAYYNEQFF. DNA for the CDR3: TGTGCCTGGAGTCCTGAGTCTCTTGCGTACTACAATGAGCAGTTCTTC.

This clone was observed a handful of times. J is TRBJ2-2 and V is TRBV29-1; D is unresolved. V lost 7 bases and J 4 bases, leaving 16 bases between the germline ends. This CDR3 is 14 amino acids long. Germline V gene lookup returns CDR1 SQVTM and CDR2 ANQGSEA. CDR3 coding DNA: TGCAGCGCTGCGGCCAGCGCCAGCACCGGGGAGCTGTTTTTT. Translating gives CSAAASASTGELFF.

V is TRBV30 and J is TRBJ2-6; D unclear. The CDR3 totals 12 residues. The germline V gene encodes CDR1 GTSNPN and CDR2 SVGIG (reference sequence). The V and J ends lost 2 bases and 4 bases respectively, with 3 bases between them. CDR3 coding DNA: TGTGCCTGGAGTCGAGGGGCCAACGTCCTGACTTTC. Translated, it gives CAWSRGANVLTF.

Remarks on this clone: The sample carries other DNA sequences with the same CDR3. CDR3 coding DNA: TGTGCCAGCAGCTTTGGTTCCGGGGAGCTGTTTTTT. This encodes CASSFGSGELFF. The chain employs TRBV5-6 and TRBJ2-2; D not resolved. From germline, CDR1 is SGHDT and CDR2 YYEEEE. Trimming removed 2 bases from V and 6 bases from J, with 5 bases in between. CDR3 length: 12 residues.

The chain carries TRBV27 and TRBJ2-3; TRBD2 agrees at 8 bases. The V gene end was trimmed by 6 bases and the J gene end by 5 bases; junction bases not matched to a gene: 10. Germline CDR1 and CDR2: MNHEY and SMNVEV (reference sequence). The CDR3 has 15 residues. CDR3 DNA: TGTGCCAGCAGGGACGGGGGGGCCGGAGGAGATACGCAGTATTTT. Amino acid sequence: CASRDGGAGGDTQYF.

The chain is built from TRBV4-1 and TRBJ2-7; TRBD1 might be the D (5 bases). Trimming cost V 1 base and J 0 bases, with 10 bases left between them. Germline V gene sequence: CDR1 MGHRA, CDR2 YSYEKL. The CDR3 consists of 15 residues. CDR3 loop: CASSQVLTVSYEQYF. The CDR3 DNA follows: TGCGCCAGCAGCCAAGTCTTGACAGTCTCCTACGAGCAGTACTTC.

The rearrangement joins TRBV25-1 to TRBJ2-1; 11 nucleotides agree with TRBD2. This CDR3 contains 17 residues. V trimming: 7 bases; J trimming: 4 bases; junction bases outside the gene matches: 12. The germline CDR1 and CDR2 sequences are MGHDK and SYGVNS. CDR3 nucleotides: TGTGCCAGCACTCAAAGCGGGACTAGCGGAAATTACAATGAGCAGTTCTTC. It translates to CASTQSGTSGNYNEQFF.

This chain connects TRBV2 to TRBJ2-7; 13 positions agree with TRBD2. Germline loops: CDR1 SNHLY, CDR2 FYNNEI. J lost 5 bases, V lost 7 bases, and 11 bases had no gene match. This CDR3 comprises 16 residues. The CDR3 DNA is TGTGCCAGCAATGGACTAGCGGGGGACCGCGCGCACGAGCAGTACTTC. This encodes CASNGLAGDRAHEQYF.

Only a few counts were recorded for this clone. V gene TRBV28 combines with J gene TRBJ2-1; a weak D match, TRBD2 (5 bases). Germline values: CDR1 MDHEN, CDR2 SYDVKM. There are 14 residues in the CDR3. V lost 3 bases and J 4 bases, leaving 10 bases between the germline ends. In nucleotides, the CDR3 is TGTGCCAGCAGTTTGACCGGGATTTACAATGAGCAGTTCTTC. Translation gives CASSLTGIYNEQFF.

This chain links TRBV27 with TRBJ2-2; D is ambiguous. Germline V gives CDR1 MNHEY, CDR2 SMNVEV (reference sequence). This CDR3 spans 15 amino acids. V was clipped by 4 bases and J by 0 bases, with 9 bases between them. DNA of the CDR3: TGTGCCAGCAGTTCACAGTTTGCGAACACCGGGGAGCTGTTTTTT. It encodes CASSSQFANTGELFF.

This sequence joins TRBV27 and TRBJ1-5; tentatively, D is TRBD1 (6 bases). Trimming left V 3 bases short and J 0 bases short, with 18 bases between. There are 18 residues in the CDR3. Germline CDR1 is MNHEY and CDR2 is SMNVEV (reference sequence). CDR3: CASSLPRQVGDSNQPQHF. The CDR3 DNA is TGTGCCAGCAGTTTGCCCAGACAGGTTGGGGATAGCAATCAGCCCCAGCATTTT.

This clone was seen a handful of times. The CDR3 bases are TGTGCCAGCGGTGGCGGGGTGGGGGTGAACGAGCAGTACTTC. Translation: CASGGGVGVNEQYF. The rearrangement uses TRBV27 and TRBJ2-7; possible D gene TRBD2, 6 bases. The V gene's germline CDR1 is MNHEY and CDR2 SMNVEV (reference sequence). The CDR3 is 14 amino acids. The V end was cut by 8 bases, the J end by 5 bases, with 19 bases between.

This clone has only one observation. This rearrangement joins TRBV30 to TRBJ1-2, with a weak D call TRBD1 (5 bases). The CDR3 extends over 10 amino acids. CDR1 is GTSNPN, CDR2 SVGIG, per germline (reference sequence). V lost 8 bases and J 5 bases, leaving 9 bases between the germline ends. CDR3: CATRQYGYTF. CDR3 in DNA: TGTGCCACCCGACAGTATGGCTACACCTTC.

This sequence joins TRBV6-5 and TRBJ2-7; 7 bases fit TRBD1. Looked up from germline, CDR1 is MNHEY and CDR2 is SVGAGI. With V trimmed by 6 bases and J by 2 bases, 4 bases remained unmatched. The CDR3 runs 13 residues. CDR3 sequence (DNA): TGTGCCAGCAGGGGGACAGCCACCTACGAGCAGTACTTC. It specifies CASRGTATYEQYF.

The chain is built from TRBV11-2 and TRBJ1-2; no reliable D call. CDR3 length equals 12 residues. V was pared by 1 base and J by 7 bases, with 7 bases between. CDR1 is SGHAT and CDR2 is FQNNGV in the germline V gene. CDR3 amino acids: CASSLGWSGYTF. In DNA form, the CDR3 reads TGTGCCAGCAGCTTAGGTTGGTCTGGCTACACCTTC.

Regarding this clone: Germline is not matched at one junction end, which may reflect a read error. The sample carries other DNA sequences with the same CDR3. The chain carries TRBV7-9 and TRBJ1-4; D might be TRBD1 (5 bases). The CDR3 spans 13 residues. Germline CDR1 SEHNR, CDR2 FQNEAQ (reference sequence). The CDR3: CASSPGTNEKLFF. CDR3 bases: TGTGCCAGCAGCCCCGGGACGAATGAAAAGCTGTTTTTT.

The chain couples TRBV11-1 to TRBJ2-7; tentatively, D is TRBD1 (5 bases). Trimming removed 8 bases at V and 0 bases at J, with 17 bases between. This CDR3 region has 15 residues. Germline V gene sequence: CDR1 SGHAT, CDR2 FQDESV (reference sequence). The CDR3 sequence is CASLGVREGSYEQYF. The DNA for the CDR3 is TGTGCCAGCTTAGGGGTCCGAGAAGGCTCCTACGAGCAGTACTTC. The complete variable domain, with remaining parts taken from reference TRBV11-1 and TRBJ2-7, reads EAEVAQSPRYKITEKSQAVAFWCDPISGHATLYWYRQILGQGPELLVQFQDESVVDDSQLPKDRFSAERLKGVDSTLKIQPAELGDSAMYLCASLGVREGSYEQYFGPGTRLTVT.

This clone has a handful of counts. This sequence joins TRBV30 and TRBJ2-7; D unresolved. Germline loops: CDR1 GTSNPN, CDR2 SVGIG (reference sequence). The V end lost 4 bases, the J end lost 0 bases, and 10 bases lay between the germline ends. The CDR3 runs 13 residues. The CDR3 reads CAWNSPSSYEQYF. The CDR3 region has the DNA TGTGCCTGGAACAGCCCAAGCTCCTACGAGCAGTACTTC.

This clone has only one observation. This sequence joins TRBV6-5 and TRBJ2-3; D possibly uses TRBD1 or TRBD2 (5 bases each). V was cut by 5 bases and J by 0 bases, with 9 bases left in between. The CDR3 sequence is 14 residues long. Germline assignment: CDR1 MNHEY and CDR2 SVGAGI. Here the CDR3 DNA reads TGTGCCAGCAGTCTTAGGGACAGCACAGATACGCAGTATTTT. Its protein is CASSLRDSTDTQYF.

This clone has just one count. The genes are TRBV7-2 and TRBJ1-2, with D unresolved. The V end lost 1 base, the J end lost 8 bases, and 14 bases lay between the germline ends. The CDR3 is made up of 14 amino acids. Germline CDR1 is SGHTA and CDR2 is FQGNSA. CDR3 amino acids: CASSLGDSRTGYTF. The CDR3, as DNA: TGTGCCAGCAGCTTAGGGGATTCCCGGACGGGCTACACCTTC.

The chain has TRBV4-1 and TRBJ2-7; possible D gene TRBD1, 7 bases. Germline V gene data show CDR1 as MGHRA and CDR2 as YSYEKL. The V gene lost 0 bases and the J gene lost 5 bases, with 20 bases spanning the gap. CDR3 size: 17 residues. The CDR3 sequence: CASSQEGGHRGDHEQYF. Here the CDR3 DNA reads TGCGCCAGCAGCCAAGAAGGAGGGCACAGGGGCGATCACGAGCAGTACTTC.

This rearrangement joins TRBV29-1 to TRBJ2-1; D is perhaps TRBD1 or TRBD2 (5 bases each). CDR1 and CDR2 from the germline V gene are SQVTM and ANQGSEA. The CDR3 runs to 14 residues. Trimming shortened V by 5 bases and J by 9 bases, and 20 bases separated the two germline ends. The CDR3: CSVRDGDLGREQFF. The CDR3 bases are TGCAGCGTTAGGGACGGCGACTTGGGCCGTGAGCAGTTCTTC.

In its sample, this clone was seen a few times. The rearrangement joins TRBV9 to TRBJ1-2; no definite D call. The V gene lost 3 bases and the J gene lost 14 bases, with 11 bases spanning the gap. The germline V gene encodes CDR1 SGDLS and CDR2 YYNGEE. The CDR3 totals 10 residues. The CDR3 loop is CASSADALTF. The CDR3 nucleotides read TGTGCCAGCAGCGCTGACGCCCTAACCTTC.

This clone was observed a few times. The chain recombines TRBV30 with TRBJ2-1; no firm D call. Germline V lookup: CDR1 GTSNPN, CDR2 SVGIG (reference sequence). Between the trimmed V and J ends, which lost 0 bases and 4 bases, there was a span of 7 bases. The CDR3 spans 13 residues. CDR3 sequence: CAWSVGIYNEQFF. CDR3 DNA: TGTGCCTGGAGTGTTGGGATTTACAATGAGCAGTTCTTC.